Reported below is one T cell receptor (beta chain). At least ten counts were recorded for this clonotype. Its antigen has not been determined. There are no base qualities to consult, and no much larger clone falls within one base. This entry belongs to a study of T cell repertoires in cytomegalovirus infection (dated by TCRdb to between 2018 and 2021). Regarding the study in general: Peptide stimulations targeted recently identified HLA-C-restricted CMV epitopes, whose presentation resists viral immunomodulation, together with well-studied HLA-B-restricted epitopes. Because public TCR beta signatures pointed to carriage of CMV infection together with the matching HLA type, the HLA type of each donor mattered for the analysis. Points the paper makes about the study in general: The ex vivo response was dominated by HLA-C-restricted CMV-specific TCR beta clonotypes, which also provided the single most frequent clonotype in two of eight donors. Cumulative frequency of public TCR beta family members discriminated carriers of CMV infection plus the relevant HLA type in this cohort and an independent approximately 360-donor cohort.

From V the trimming removes 5 bases and from J it removes 4 bases, while the gene matches leave 3 bases of the junction unaccounted for. Measured from the cysteine to the phenylalanine, the CDR3 is 13 residues long. Here the CDR3 DNA is all that survives: 39 bases in frame from base 1. In the germline V gene, CDR1 corresponds to SGHTA and CDR2 to FQGNSA. Instrument used: Illumina HiSeq 1500. TCRdb trimmed the raw reads at Q25, called clones with MiXCR and kept productive beta chains. Here each entry gathers all rows of one CDR3 protein and keeps the most common genes and DNA. Here the sample has about 740,000 distinct CDR3 sequences; roughly 36% occur a single time. About 18% of the sample lies in the top ten. The treatment or condition label, as the study defines it: in vitro stimulation with specific CMV peptide epitopes to enrich CMV-specific T cells.

The input for sequencing was cultured PBMCs, taken from culture after CMV antigen stimulation. This clonotype originated in a human donor in good health (CMV status not recorded). Some clones in this sample may be carry-over from other donors' samples. The chain links TRBV7-2 with TRBJ1-1, and 8 bases in between align with TRBD1. Here the CDR3 is given as CASSKTGGTEAFF. Here is the DNA: TGTGCCAGCAGCAAAACAGGGGGCACTGAAGCTTTCTTT. The variable domain in full, with residues beyond the CDR3 obtained from the reference TRBV7-2 and TRBJ1-1 genes, is GAGVSQSPSNKVTEKGKDVELRCDPISGHTALYWYRQSLGQGLEFLIYFQGNSAPDKSGLPSDRFSAERTGGSVSTLTIQRTQQEDSAVYLCASSKTGGTEAFFGQGTRLTVV.